The clone carrying this T cell receptor (beta chain) has just one count. Its antigen is currently unknown. A CD8+CD4-CCR7+CD45RA+ phenotype served as the sorting definition for naive CD8 T cells. One entry per CDR3 protein, called by TCRdb with MiXCR from the PCR reads. The repertoire holds some 40,000 distinct CDR3 sequences, with approximately 18% as singletons. These data belong to a study of molecular identifiers for immune sequencing clone quantification. Overall study results and limits: In naive cells, clones above 20 RNA copies held under 1% of molecules, whereas in effector cells they held over 99%.

Germline CDR1 reads MNHEY; CDR2 reads SMNVEV (reference sequence). The CDR3 runs to 12 residues. Between the trimmed V and J ends, which lost 5 bases and 4 bases, there was a span of 8 bases. The TCR sequence derives from a human donor in good health. Some libraries in this study had Jurkat cell RNA spiked in. The sample taken for sequencing was naive CD8+ T cells from blood, with Jurkat cell RNA spiked in. Stated subset: FACS-sorted CD8+CD4-CCR7+CD45RA+ naive T cells. This rearrangement joins TRBV27 to TRBJ2-5; D is undetermined. Here the CDR3 reads CASSPFGETQYF. CDR3 DNA: TGTGCCAGCAGTCCATTCGGAGAGACCCAGTACTTC.